Listed below are T cell receptor beta chains from one sample, sequenced in a study of cytomegalovirus exposure and HLA in healthy donors. Some clones are missing from TCRdb's copy, which holds only in-frame ones; the method was immunoSEQ multiplex PCR. Of roughly 120,000 clones in the sample, under 80% were seen once. The specimen sequenced was PBMCs. The receptors derive from a woman in her forties or fifties in good health and CMV-seropositive. Both conserved end residues are part of each CDR3. D genes are given only for firm matches. Not every row has a clone size; where given, it reads once, few, many or a size class.

clone size	D gene	V gene	J gene	CDR3 DNA	CDR3 protein
NA	TRBD1	TRBV2	TRBJ1-4	TGTGCCAGCAGGACCGGGACAGGGGTTGAAAAACTGTTTTTT	CASRTGTGVEKLFF
once	NA	TRBV9	TRBJ1-4	TGTGCCAGCAGCGTAGTAGGTGACAGTGAAAAACTGTTTTTT	CASSVVGDSEKLFF
NA	TRBD1	TRBV10-3	TRBJ1-1	TGTGCCATCGGGGGACAGGGGGGCACTGAAGCTTTCTTT	CAIGGQGGTEAFF
NA	NA	TRBV21-1	TRBJ1-5	TGTGCCAGCAGCAAAGACAGGGACAGCGAACAGCCCCAGCATTTT	CASSKDRDSEQPQHF
NA	NA	TRBV5-6	TRBJ1-4	TGTGCCAGCAGCGGCAGGGCGGGGGATGAAAAACTGTTTTTT	CASSGRAGDEKLFF
NA	TRBD1	TRBV11-2	TRBJ2-7	TGTGCCAGCACCGCGAGGGACAGGACCTCCTACGAGCAGTACTTC	CASTARDRTSYEQYF
NA	NA	TRBV9	TRBJ2-5	TGTGCCAGCAGCGGGGACAACCAAGAGACCCAGTACTTC	CASSGDNQETQYF
once	TRBD2	TRBV12-5	TRBJ2-7	TGTGCTAGTTCCCCGCGGGGGGCGGTCTACGAGCAGTACTTC	CASSPRGAVYEQYF
NA	TRBD2	TRBV14	TRBJ2-7	TGTGCCAGCAGCCCACAACGCGGGCTAGCGGGATTGTACGAGCAGTACTTC	CASSPQRGLAGLYEQYF
NA	NA	TRBV6-5	TRBJ2-1	TGTGCCAGCTCGAGCGGCTCCTACAATGAGCAGTTCTTC	CASSSGSYNEQFF
NA	TRBD1	TRBV5-5	TRBJ2-7	TGTGCCAGCAGCTTCCGGGACAGGGGGTACGAGCAGTACTTC	CASSFRDRGYEQYF
NA	NA	TRBV7-2	TRBJ1-1	TGTGCCAGCAGCCCCCGGTCGGGGAACACTGAAGCTTTCTTT	CASSPRSGNTEAFF
NA	NA	TRBV10-3	TRBJ1-2	TGTGCCATCAGTGAATCGAACTATGGCTACACCTTC	CAISESNYGYTF
NA	NA	TRBV10-3	TRBJ2-5	TGTGCCATCGGAAGTCAGGACTGGCCCGACGGGACCCAGTACTTC	CAIGSQDWPDGTQYF
NA	NA	TRBV7-2	TRBJ1-2	TGTGCCAGCAGCTTTCAGGGTTCTGGCTACACCTTC	CASSFQGSGYTF
NA	TRBD1	TRBV6-5	TRBJ1-1	TGTGCCAGCAGTTACTTTGGGACAGGGTTAGGCCCTGAAGCTTTCTTT	CASSYFGTGLGPEAFF
NA	TRBD1	TRBV5-4	TRBJ2-5	TGTGCCAGCAGCTGGAGGACAGGGGTAGAGACCCAGTACTTC	CASSWRTGVETQYF